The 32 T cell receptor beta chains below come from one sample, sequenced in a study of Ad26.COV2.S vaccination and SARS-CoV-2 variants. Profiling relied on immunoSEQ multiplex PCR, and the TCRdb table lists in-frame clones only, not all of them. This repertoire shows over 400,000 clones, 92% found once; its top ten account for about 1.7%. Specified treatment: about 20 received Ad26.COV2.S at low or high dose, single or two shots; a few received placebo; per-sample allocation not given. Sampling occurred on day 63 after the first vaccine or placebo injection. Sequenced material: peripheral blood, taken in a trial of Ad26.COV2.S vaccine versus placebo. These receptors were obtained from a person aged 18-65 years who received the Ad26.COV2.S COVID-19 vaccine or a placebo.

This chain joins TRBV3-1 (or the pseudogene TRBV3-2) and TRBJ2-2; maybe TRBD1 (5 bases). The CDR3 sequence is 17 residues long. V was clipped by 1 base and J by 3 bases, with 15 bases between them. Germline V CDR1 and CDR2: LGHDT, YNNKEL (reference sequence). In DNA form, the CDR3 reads TGTGCCAGCAGCCAAGTAGGGTTCAGGACATACACCGGGGAGCTGTTTTTT. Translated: CASSQVGFRTYTGELFF.

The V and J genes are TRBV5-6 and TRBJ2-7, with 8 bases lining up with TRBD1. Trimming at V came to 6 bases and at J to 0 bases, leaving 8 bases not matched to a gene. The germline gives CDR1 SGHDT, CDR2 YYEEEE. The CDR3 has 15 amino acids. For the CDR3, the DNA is TGTGCCAGCAAACCCGGGGGACAGGTCTCCTACGAGCAGTACTTC. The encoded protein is CASKPGGQVSYEQYF.

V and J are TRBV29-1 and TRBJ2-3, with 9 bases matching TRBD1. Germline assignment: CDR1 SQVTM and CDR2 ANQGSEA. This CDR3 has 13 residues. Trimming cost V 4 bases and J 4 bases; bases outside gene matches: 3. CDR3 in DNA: TGCAGCGTTGGGGGGACAGGGTCAGATACGCAGTATTTT. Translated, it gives CSVGGTGSDTQYF.

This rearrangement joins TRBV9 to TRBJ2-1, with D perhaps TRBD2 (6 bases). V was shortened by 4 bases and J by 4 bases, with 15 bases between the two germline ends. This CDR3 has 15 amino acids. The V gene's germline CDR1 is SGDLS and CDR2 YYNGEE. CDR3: CASSPQGREYNEQFF. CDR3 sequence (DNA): TGTGCCAGCAGCCCTCAAGGGCGGGAATACAATGAGCAGTTCTTC. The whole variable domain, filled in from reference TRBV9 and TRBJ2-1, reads DSGVTQTPKHLITATGQRVTLRCSPRSGDLSVYWYQQSLDQGLQFLIQYYNGEERAKGNILERFSAQQFPDLHSELNLSSLELGDSALYFCASSPQGREYNEQFFGPGTRLTVL.

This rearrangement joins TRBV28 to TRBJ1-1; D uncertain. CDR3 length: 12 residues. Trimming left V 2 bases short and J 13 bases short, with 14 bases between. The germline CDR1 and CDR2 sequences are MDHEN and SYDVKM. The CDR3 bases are TGTGCCAGCAGTTTAGGCGCAAGGATGGGTTTCTTT. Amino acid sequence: CASSLGARMGFF. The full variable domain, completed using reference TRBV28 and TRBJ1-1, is DVKVTQSSRYLVKRTGEKVFLECVQDMDHENMFWYRQDPGLGLRLIYFSYDVKMKEKGDIPEGYSVSREKKERFSLILESASTNQTSMYLCASSLGARMGFFGQGTRLTVV.

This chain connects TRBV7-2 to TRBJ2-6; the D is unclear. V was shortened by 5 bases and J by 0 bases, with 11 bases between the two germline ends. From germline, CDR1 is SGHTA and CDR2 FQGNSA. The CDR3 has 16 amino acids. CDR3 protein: CASSLGPRSGANVLTF. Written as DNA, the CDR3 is TGTGCCAGCAGCCTAGGACCGCGCTCTGGGGCCAACGTCCTGACTTTC.

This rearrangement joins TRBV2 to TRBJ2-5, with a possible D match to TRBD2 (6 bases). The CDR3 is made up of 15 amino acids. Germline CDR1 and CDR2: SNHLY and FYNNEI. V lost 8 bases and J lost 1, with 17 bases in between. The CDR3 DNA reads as TGTGCCAGCGAGGAGGGGCACAGATTCCAAGAGACCCAGTACTTC. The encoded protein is CASEEGHRFQETQYF.

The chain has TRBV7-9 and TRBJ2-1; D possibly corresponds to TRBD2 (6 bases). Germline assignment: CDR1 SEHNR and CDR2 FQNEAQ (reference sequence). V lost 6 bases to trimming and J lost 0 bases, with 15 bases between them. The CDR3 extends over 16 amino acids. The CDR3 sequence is CASSSPTRSSYNEQFF. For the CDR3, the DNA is TGTGCCAGCAGTTCCCCGACTAGAAGCTCCTACAATGAGCAGTTCTTC.

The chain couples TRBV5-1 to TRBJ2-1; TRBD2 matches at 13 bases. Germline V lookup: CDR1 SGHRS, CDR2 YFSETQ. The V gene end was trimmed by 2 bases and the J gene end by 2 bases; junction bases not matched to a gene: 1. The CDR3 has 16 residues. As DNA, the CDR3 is TGCGCCAGCAGCTTAGGGACTAGCGGGACCTACAATGAGCAGTTCTTC. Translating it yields CASSLGTSGTYNEQFF.

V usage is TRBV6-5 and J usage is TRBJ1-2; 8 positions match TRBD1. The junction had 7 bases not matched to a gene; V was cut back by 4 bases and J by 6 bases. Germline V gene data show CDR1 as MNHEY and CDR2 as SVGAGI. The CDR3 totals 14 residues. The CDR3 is CASSSRQGSDGYTF. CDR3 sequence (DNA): TGTGCCAGCAGTTCTAGACAGGGGTCCGATGGCTACACCTTC.

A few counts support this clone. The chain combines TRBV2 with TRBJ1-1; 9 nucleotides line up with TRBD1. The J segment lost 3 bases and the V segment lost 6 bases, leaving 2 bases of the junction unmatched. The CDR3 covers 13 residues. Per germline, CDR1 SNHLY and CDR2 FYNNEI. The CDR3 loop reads CASRGQGDTEAFF. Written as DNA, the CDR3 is TGTGCCAGCAGGGGACAGGGAGACACTGAAGCTTTCTTT.

CDR3 loop: CASSLRFNYNSPLHF. In DNA, the CDR3 is TGTGCCAGCAGCTTGAGGTTTAACTATAATTCACCCCTCCACTTT. The gene calls are TRBV11-2 and TRBJ1-6; no reliable D call. V was pared by 3 bases and J by 3 bases, with 9 bases between. Per germline, CDR1 SGHAT and CDR2 FQNNGV. This CDR3 has 15 amino acids.

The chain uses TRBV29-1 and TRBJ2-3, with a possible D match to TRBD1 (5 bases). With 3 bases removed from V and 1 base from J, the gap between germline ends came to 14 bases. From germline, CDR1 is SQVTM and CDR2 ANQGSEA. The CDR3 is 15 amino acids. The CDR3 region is CSVDSSGMGTDTQYF. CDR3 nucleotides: TGCAGCGTTGACTCCTCAGGGATGGGCACAGATACGCAGTATTTT.

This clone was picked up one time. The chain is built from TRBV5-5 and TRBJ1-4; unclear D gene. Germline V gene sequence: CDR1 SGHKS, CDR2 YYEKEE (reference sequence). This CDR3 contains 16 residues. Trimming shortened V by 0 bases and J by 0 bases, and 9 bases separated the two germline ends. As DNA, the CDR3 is TGTGCCAGCAGCTTGGAGCGGCCTACAACTAATGAAAAACTGTTTTTT. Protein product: CASSLERPTTNEKLFF.

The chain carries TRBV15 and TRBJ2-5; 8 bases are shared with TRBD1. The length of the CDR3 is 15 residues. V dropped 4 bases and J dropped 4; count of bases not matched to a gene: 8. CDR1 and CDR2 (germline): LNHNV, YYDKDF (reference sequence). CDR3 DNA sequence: TGTGCCACCAGCACCACAGGGGGGATGGGAGAGACCCAGTACTTC. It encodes CATSTTGGMGETQYF.

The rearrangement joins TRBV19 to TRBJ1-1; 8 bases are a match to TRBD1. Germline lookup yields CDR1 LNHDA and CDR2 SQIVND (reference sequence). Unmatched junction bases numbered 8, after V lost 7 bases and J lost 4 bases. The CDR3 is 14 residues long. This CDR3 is CASTRQGTPTEAFF. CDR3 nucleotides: TGTGCCAGTACGCGACAGGGGACCCCCACTGAAGCTTTCTTT.

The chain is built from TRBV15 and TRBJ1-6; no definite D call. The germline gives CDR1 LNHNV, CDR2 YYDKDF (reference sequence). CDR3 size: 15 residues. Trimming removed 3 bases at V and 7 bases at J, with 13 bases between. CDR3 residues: CATSSSFMSNSPLHF. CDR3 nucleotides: TGTGCCACCAGCAGTTCATTCATGAGCAATTCACCCCTCCACTTT.

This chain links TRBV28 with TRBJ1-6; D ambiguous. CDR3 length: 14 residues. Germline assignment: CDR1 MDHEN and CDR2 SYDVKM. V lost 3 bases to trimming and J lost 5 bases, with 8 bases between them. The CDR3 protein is CASSLVGNNSPLHF. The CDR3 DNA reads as TGTGCCAGCAGTTTGGTCGGGAATAATTCACCCCTCCACTTT.

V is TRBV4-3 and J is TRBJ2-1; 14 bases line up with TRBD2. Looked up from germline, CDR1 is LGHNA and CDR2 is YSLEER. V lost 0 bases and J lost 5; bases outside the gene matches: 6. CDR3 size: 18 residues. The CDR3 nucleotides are TGCGCCAGCAGCCAAGAACACCCGGGACTAGCGGGGGACAATGAGCAGTTCTTC. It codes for CASSQEHPGLAGDNEQFF.

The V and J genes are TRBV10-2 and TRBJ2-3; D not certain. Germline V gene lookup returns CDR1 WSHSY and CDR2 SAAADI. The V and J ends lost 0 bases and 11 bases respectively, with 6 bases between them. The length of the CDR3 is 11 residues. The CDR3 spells CASSESSQQYF. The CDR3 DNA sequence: TGCGCCAGCAGTGAGTCCTCGCAGCAGTATTTT.

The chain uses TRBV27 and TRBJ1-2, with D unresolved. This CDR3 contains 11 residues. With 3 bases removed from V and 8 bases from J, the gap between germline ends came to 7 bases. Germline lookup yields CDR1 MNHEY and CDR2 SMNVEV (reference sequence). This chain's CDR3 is CASSFGEGYTF. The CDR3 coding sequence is TGTGCCAGCAGTTTCGGGGAGGGCTACACCTTC.

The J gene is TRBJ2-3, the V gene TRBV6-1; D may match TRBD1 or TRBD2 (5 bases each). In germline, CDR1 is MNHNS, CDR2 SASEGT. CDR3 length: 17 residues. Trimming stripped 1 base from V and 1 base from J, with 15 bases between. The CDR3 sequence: CASSEGRDLGGTDTQYF. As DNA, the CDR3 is TGTGCCAGCAGTGAAGGTAGGGACCTCGGTGGCACAGATACGCAGTATTTT.

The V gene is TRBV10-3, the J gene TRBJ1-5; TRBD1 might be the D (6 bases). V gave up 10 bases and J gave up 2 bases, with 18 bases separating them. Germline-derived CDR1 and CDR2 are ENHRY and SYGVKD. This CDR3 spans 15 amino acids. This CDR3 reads CANRQEGKGNQPQHF. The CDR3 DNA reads TGTGCCAATAGACAGGAGGGCAAAGGCAATCAGCCCCAGCATTTT.

The CDR3 loop reads CASSYIGGARNEQFF. DNA for the CDR3: TGTGCCAGCAGTTATATCGGGGGGGCCCGGAATGAGCAGTTCTTC. This sequence joins TRBV27 and TRBJ2-1, with 8 bases that match TRBD2. The CDR3 covers 15 residues. The germline V gene encodes CDR1 MNHEY and CDR2 SMNVEV (reference sequence). The J segment lost 7 bases and the V segment lost 4 bases, leaving 9 bases of the junction unmatched.

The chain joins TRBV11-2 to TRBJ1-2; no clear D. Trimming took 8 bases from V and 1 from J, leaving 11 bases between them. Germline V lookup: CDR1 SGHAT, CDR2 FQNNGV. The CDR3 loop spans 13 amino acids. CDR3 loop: CASSVAVNYGYTF. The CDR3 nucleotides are TGTGCCAGCTCGGTAGCCGTTAACTATGGCTACACCTTC.

CDR3 in DNA: TGTGCCAGCAGGTCCGGGACAGGGTCCCACGAGCAGTACTTC. Translation gives CASRSGTGSHEQYF. The J gene is TRBJ2-7, the V gene TRBV27, with TRBD1 matching over 9 bases. Looked up from germline, CDR1 is MNHEY and CDR2 is SMNVEV (reference sequence). The junction had 8 bases not matched to a gene; V was cut back by 6 bases and J by 5 bases. The CDR3 sequence is 14 residues long.

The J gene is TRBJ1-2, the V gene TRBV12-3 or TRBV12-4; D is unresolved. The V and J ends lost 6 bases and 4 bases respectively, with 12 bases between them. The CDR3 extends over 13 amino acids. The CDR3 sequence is CASSPYASYGYTF. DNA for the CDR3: TGTGCCAGCAGCCCATATGCATCCTATGGCTACACCTTC.

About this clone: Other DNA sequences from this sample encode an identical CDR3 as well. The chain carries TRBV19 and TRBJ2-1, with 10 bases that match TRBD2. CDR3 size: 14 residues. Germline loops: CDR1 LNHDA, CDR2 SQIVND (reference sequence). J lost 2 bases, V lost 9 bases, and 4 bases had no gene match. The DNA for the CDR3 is TGTGCCAGCTCCAGCGGGGGGGCCTACAATGAGCAGTTCTTC. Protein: CASSSGGAYNEQFF.

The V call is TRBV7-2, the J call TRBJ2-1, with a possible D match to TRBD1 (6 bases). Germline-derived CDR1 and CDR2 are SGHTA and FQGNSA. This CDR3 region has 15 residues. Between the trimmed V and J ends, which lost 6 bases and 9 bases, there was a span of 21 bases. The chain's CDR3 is CASSPDRMFWSEQFF. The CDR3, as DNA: TGTGCCAGCAGTCCGGACAGAATGTTTTGGAGTGAGCAGTTCTTC.

CDR3 region: CASSLQHEQYF. The CDR3 DNA is TGTGCCAGCAGCTTACAACACGAGCAGTACTTC. J is TRBJ2-7 and V is TRBV7-9, with unresolved D. The germline gives CDR1 SEHNR, CDR2 FQNEAQ (reference sequence). The CDR3 has 11 amino acids. Trimming shortened V by 2 bases and J by 5 bases, and 4 bases separated the two germline ends.

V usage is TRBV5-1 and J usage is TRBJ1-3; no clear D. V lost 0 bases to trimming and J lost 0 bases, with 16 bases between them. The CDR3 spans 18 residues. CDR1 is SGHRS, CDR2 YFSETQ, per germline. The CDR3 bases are TGCGCCAGCAGCTTGGAGGATCATTTCTCAAGCTCTGGAAACACCATATATTTT. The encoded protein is CASSLEDHFSSSGNTIYF.

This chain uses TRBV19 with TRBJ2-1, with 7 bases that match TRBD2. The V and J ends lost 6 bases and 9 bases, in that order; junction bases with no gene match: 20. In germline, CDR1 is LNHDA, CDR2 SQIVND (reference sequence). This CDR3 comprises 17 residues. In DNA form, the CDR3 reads TGTGCCAGTAGCCCCCTCGCCGGGGCGGGGGAATCTTTTGAGCAGTTCTTC. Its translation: CASSPLAGAGESFEQFF.